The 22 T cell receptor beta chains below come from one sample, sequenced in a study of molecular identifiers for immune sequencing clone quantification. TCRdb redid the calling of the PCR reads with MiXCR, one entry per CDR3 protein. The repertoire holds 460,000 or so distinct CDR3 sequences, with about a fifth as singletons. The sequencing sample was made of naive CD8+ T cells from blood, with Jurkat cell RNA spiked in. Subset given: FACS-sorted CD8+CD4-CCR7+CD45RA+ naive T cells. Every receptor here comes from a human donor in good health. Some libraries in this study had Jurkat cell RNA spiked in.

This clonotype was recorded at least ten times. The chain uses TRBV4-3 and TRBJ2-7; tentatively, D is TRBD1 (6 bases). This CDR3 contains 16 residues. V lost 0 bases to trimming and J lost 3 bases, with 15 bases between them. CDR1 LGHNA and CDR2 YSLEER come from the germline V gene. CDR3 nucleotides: TGCGCCAGCAGCCAAGATACTACAGGGCCGAACTACGAGCAGTACTTC. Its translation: CASSQDTTGPNYEQYF.

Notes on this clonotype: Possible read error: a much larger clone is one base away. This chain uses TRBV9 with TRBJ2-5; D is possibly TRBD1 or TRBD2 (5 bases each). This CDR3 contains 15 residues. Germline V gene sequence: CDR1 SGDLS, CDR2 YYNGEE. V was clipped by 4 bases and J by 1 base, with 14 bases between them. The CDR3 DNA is TGTGCCAGCAGCTCCAGGGCTAGCAGCCAAGAGACCCAGTACTTC. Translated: CASSSRASSQETQYF.

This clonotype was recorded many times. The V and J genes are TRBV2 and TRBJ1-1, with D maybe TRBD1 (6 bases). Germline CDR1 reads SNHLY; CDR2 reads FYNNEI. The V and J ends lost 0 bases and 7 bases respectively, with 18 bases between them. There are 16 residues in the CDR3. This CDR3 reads CASSEARRLGTLEAFF. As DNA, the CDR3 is TGTGCCAGCAGTGAAGCCCGTCGTTTAGGGACACTTGAAGCTTTCTTT.

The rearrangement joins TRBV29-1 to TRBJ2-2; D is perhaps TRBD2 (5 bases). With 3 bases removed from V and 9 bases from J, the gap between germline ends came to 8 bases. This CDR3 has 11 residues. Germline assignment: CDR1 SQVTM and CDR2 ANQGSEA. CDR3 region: CSVEEVRELFF. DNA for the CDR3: TGCAGCGTTGAGGAGGTTAGGGAGCTGTTTTTT.

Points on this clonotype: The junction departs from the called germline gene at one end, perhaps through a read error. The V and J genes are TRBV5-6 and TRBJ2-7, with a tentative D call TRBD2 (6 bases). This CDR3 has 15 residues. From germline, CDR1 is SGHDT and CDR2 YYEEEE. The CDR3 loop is CASSWGVAASYVQYF. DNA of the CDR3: TGTGCCAGCAGCTGGGGGGTTGCGGCCTCCTACGTGCAGTACTTC.

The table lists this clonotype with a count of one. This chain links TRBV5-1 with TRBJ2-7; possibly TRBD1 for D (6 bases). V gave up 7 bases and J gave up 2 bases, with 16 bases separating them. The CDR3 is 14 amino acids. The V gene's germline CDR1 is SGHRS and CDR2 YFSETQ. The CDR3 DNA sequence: TGCGCCAGCGGGTCCGGGACAATCGCCTACGAGCAGTACTTC. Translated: CASGSGTIAYEQYF.

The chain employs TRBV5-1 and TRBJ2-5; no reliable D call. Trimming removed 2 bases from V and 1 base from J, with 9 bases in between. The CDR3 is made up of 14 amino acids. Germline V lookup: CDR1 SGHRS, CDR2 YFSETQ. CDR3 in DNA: TGCGCCAGCAGCTTCCTTGGGGTCCAAGAGACCCAGTACTTC. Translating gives CASSFLGVQETQYF. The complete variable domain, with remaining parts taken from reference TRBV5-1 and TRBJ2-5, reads KAGVTQTPRYLIKTRGQQVTLSCSPISGHRSVSWYQQTPGQGLQFLFEYFSETQRNKGNFPGRFSGRQFSNSRSEMNVSTLELGDSALYLCASSFLGVQETQYFGPGTRLLVL.

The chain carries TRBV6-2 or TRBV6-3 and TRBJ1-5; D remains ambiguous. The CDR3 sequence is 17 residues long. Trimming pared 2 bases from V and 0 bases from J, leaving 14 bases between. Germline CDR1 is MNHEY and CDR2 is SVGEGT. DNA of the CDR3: TGTGCCAGCAGTTACGGCTGGCGGGGTTATAGCAATCAGCCCCAGCATTTT. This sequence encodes CASSYGWRGYSNQPQHF.

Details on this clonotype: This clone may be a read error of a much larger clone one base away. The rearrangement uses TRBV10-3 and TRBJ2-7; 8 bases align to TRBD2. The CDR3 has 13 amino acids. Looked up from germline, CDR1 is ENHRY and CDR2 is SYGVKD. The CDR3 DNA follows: TGTGCCATCGCGGGAGGTAACTCCTACGAGCGGTACTTC. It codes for CAIAGGNSYERYF.

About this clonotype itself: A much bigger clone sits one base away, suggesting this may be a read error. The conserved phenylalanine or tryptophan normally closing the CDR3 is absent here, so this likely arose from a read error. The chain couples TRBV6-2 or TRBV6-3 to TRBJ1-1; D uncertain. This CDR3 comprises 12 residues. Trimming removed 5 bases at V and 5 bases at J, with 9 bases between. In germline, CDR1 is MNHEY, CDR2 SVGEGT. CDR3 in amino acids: CASSVGSTEAFS. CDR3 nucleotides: TGTGCCAGCAGTGTTGGCTCTACTGAAGCTTTCTCT.

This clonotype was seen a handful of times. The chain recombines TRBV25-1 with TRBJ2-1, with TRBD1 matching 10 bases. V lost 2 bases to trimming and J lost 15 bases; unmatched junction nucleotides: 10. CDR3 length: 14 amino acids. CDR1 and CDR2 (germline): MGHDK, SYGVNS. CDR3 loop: CASSEDRGLNPPFF. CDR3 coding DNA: TGTGCCAGCAGTGAAGACAGGGGGCTGAACCCCCCGTTCTTC.

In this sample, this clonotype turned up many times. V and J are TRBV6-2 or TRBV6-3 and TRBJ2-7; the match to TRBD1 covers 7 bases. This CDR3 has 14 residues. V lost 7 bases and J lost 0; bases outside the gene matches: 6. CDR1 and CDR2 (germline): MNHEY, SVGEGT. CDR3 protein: CASNARDSSYEQYF. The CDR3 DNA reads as TGTGCCAGCAATGCCCGGGACAGCTCCTACGAGCAGTACTTC.

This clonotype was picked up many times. CDR3 in amino acids: CASSERAVWGSQGNQPQHF. The CDR3 DNA reads TGTGCCAGCAGTGAAAGGGCCGTGTGGGGTAGCCAGGGCAATCAGCCCCAGCATTTT. The chain recombines TRBV2 with TRBJ1-5; D call uncertain. CDR1 SNHLY and CDR2 FYNNEI come from the germline V gene. The CDR3 extends over 19 amino acids. The V and J ends lost 2 bases and 2 bases respectively, with 22 bases between them.

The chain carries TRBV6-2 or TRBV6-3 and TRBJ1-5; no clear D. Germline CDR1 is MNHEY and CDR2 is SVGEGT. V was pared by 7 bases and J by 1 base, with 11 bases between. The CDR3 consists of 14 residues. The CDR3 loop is CASMEGASNQPQHF. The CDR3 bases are TGTGCCAGCATGGAGGGCGCGAGCAATCAGCCCCAGCATTTT.

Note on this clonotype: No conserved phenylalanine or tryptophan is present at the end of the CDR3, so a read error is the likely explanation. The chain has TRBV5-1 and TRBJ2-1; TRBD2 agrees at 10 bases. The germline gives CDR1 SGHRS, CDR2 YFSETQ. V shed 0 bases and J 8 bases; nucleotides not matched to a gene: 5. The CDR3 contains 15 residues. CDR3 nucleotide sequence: TGCGCCAGCAGCTTGGGGACTAGCGGTGGCGATGAGCAGTTCCTC. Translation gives CASSLGTSGGDEQFL.

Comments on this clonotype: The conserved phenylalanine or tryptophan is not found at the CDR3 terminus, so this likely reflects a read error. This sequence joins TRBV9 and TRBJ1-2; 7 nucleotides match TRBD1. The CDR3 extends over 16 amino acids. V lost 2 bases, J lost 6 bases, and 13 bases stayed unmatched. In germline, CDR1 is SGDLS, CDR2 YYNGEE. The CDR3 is CASSVSPDRERDGYTS. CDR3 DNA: TGTGCCAGCAGCGTCTCTCCCGACAGGGAAAGAGATGGCTACACCTCC.

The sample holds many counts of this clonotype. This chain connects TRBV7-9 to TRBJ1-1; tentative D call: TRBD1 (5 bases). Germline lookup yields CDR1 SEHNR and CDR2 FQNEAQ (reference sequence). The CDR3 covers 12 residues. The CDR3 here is CAQSGGTTEAFF. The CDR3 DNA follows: TGTGCTCAAAGCGGGGGGACCACTGAAGCTTTCTTT.

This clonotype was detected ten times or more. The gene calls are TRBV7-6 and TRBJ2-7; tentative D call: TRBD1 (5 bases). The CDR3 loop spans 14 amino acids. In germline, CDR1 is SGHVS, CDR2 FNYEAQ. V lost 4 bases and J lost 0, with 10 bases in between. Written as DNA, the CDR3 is TGTGCCAGCAGCTCGACAGTTAGCTCCTACGAGCAGTACTTC. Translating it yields CASSSTVSSYEQYF.

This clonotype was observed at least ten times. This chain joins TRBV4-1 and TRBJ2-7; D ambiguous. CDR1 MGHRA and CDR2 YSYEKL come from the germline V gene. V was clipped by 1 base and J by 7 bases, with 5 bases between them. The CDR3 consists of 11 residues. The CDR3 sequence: CASSQGREQYF. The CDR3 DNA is TGCGCCAGCAGCCAAGGGCGGGAGCAGTACTTC.

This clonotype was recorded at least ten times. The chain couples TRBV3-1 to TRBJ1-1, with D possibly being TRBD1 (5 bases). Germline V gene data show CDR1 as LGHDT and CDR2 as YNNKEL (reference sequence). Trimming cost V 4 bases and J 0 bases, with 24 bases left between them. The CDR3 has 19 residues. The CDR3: CASSPGGGGISTMNTEAFF. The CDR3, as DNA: TGTGCCAGCAGCCCAGGTGGGGGAGGGATCTCGACAATGAACACTGAAGCTTTCTTT. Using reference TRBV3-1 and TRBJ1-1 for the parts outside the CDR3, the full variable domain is DTAVSQTPKYLVTQMGNDKSIKCEQNLGHDTMYWYKQDSKKFLKIMFSYNNKELIINETVPNRFSPKSPDKAHLNLHINSLELGDSAVYFCASSPGGGGISTMNTEAFFGQGTRLTVV.

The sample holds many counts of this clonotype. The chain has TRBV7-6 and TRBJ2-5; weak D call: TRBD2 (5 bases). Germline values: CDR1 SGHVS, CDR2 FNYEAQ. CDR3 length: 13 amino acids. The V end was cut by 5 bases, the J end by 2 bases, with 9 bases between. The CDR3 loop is CASSPGFQETQYF. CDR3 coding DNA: TGTGCCAGCAGCCCGGGATTTCAAGAGACCCAGTACTTC.

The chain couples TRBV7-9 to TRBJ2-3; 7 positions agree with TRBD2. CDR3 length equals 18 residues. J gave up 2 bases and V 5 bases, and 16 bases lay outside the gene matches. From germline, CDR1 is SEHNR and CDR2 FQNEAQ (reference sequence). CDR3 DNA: TGTGCCAGCAGCCCGCCGATCCCCCAGCGGGGAAACACAGATACGCAGTATTTT. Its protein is CASSPPIPQRGNTDTQYF.